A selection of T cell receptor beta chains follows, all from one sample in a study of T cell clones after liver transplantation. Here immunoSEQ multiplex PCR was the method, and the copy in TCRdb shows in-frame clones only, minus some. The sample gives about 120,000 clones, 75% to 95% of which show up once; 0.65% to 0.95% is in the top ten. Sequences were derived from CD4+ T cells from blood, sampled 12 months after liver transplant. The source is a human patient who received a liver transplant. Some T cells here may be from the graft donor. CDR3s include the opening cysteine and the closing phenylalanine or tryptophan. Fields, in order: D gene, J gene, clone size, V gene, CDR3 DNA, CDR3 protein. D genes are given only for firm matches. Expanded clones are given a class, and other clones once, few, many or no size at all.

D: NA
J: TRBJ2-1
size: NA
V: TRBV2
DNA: TGTGCCAGCATCGACTGGGGGGCGAATGAGCAGTTCTTC
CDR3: CASIDWGANEQFF

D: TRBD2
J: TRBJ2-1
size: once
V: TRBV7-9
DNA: TGTGCCAGCAGCCCCGGGACTAACAATGAGCAGTTCTTC
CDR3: CASSPGTNNEQFF

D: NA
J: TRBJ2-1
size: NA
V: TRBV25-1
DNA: TGTGCCAGCAGTGAAACGGACTACTACAATGAGCAGTTCTTC
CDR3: CASSETDYYNEQFF

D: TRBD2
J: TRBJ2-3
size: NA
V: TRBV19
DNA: TGTGCCAGTAGTATATCCGCGGGGGGAACAGATACGCAGTATTTT
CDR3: CASSISAGGTDTQYF

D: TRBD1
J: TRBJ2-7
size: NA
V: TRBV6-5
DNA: TGTGCCAGCAGTTTTGAGACAGGGACAACCTACGAGCAGTACTTC
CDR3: CASSFETGTTYEQYF

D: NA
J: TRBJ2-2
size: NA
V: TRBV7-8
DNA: TGTGCCAGCAGCTTGGTACTACTCGCGAACACCGGGGAGCTGTTTTTT
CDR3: CASSLVLLANTGELFF

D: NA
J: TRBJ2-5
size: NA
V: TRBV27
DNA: TGTGCCAGCAGTATCACTAGCCAGAATGGAAAAGAGACCCAGTACTTC
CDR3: CASSITSQNGKETQYF

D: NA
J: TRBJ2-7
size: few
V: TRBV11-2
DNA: TGTGCCAGCAGCTTAGGTACAAAATCCTACGAGCAGTACTTC
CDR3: CASSLGTKSYEQYF

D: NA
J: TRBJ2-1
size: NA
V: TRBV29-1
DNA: TGCAGCGCTACCATTTCTTTAAACCTCAATGAGCAGTTCTTC
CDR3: CSATISLNLNEQFF

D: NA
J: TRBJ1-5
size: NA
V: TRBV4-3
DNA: TGCGCCAGCAGCCAAGTAGTTGGATACAATCAGCCCCAGCATTTT
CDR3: CASSQVVGYNQPQHF

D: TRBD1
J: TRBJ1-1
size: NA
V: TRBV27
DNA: TGTGCCAGCAGCCGAACAAGGGGACAGGGGTTCGGCACTGAAGCTTTCTTT
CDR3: CASSRTRGQGFGTEAFF

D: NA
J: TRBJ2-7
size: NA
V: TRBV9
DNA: TGTGCCAGCAGCGTAACTTCCTCACGAGAACACGAGCAGTACTTC
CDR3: CASSVTSSREHEQYF

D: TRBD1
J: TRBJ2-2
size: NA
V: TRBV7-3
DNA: TGTGCCAGCAGCCCTTATTTGGGGGACAGGGCGAACACCGGGGAGCTGTTTTTT
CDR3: CASSPYLGDRANTGELFF

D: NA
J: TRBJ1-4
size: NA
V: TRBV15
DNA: TGTGCCACCAGCAGAGATGTATGGGGCGATGAAAAACTGTTTTTT
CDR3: CATSRDVWGDEKLFF

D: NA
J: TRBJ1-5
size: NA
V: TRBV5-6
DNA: TGTGCCAGCAGCTTCAGGGGAATCAATCAGCCCCAGCATTTT
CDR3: CASSFRGINQPQHF

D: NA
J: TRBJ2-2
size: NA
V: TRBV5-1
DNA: TGCGCCAGCAGCTCGCGGAGCGCTCCCACCGGGGAGCTGTTTTTT
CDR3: CASSSRSAPTGELFF

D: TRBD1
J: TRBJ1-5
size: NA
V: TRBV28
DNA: TGTGCCAGCAGCCAAGACAGGGAGGGAGATCAGCCCCAGCATTTT
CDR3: CASSQDREGDQPQHF

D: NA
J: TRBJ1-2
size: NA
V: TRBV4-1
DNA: TGCGCCAGCAGCCAAGGGGGGGCAGAAGTGAGCTATGGCTACACCTTC
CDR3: CASSQGGAEVSYGYTF

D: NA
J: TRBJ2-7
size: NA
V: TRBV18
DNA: TGTGCCAGCTCGCCGGGACCCGGGGGGCACTACGAGCAGTACTTC
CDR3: CASSPGPGGHYEQYF

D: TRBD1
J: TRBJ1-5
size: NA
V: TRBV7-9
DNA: TGTGCCAGCAGCTTTACGACAGGGGGCATGGGTCAGCCCCAGCATTTT
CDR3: CASSFTTGGMGQPQHF

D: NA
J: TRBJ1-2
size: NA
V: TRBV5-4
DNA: TGTGCCAGCAGCTCATCTAGGCCACATAACTATGGCTACACCTTC
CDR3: CASSSSRPHNYGYTF

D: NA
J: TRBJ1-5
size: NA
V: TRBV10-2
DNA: TGCGCCAGCAGTGCCCGGGACGTTGGTACGCCCCAGCATTTT
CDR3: CASSARDVGTPQHF

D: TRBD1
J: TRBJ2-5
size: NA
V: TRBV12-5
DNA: TGTGCTAGTGGGGGCCCGGGACAGGACGAGACCCAGTACTTC
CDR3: CASGGPGQDETQYF

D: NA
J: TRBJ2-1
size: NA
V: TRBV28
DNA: TGTGCCAGCAGTTTCGGAAAAGGAGAACGAAGCAATGAGCAGTTCTTC
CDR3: CASSFGKGERSNEQFF

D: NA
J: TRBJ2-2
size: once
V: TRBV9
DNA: TGTGCCAGCCGAACTCCAGGGGACGGGGAGCTGTTTTTT
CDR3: CASRTPGDGELFF

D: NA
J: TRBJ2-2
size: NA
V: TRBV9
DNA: TGTGCCAGCAGCGTTTACACCGGGGAGCTGTTTTTT
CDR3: CASSVYTGELFF

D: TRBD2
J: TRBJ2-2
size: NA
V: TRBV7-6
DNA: TGTGCCAGCAGCTTAGGATTAAGCGGGACGGGGACCGGGGAGCTGTTTTTT
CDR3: CASSLGLSGTGTGELFF

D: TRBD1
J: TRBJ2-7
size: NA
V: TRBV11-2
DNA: TGTGCCAGCAGCCCGGGACAGACCTACGAGCAGTACTTC
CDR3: CASSPGQTYEQYF

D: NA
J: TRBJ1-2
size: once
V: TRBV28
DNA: TGTGCCAGCCGAAGGACAACTGGCTACACCTTC
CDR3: CASRRTTGYTF

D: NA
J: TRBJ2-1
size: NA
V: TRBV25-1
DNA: TGTGCCAGCAGTGAATATCGGGGCGGGTACAATGAGCAGTTCTTC
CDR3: CASSEYRGGYNEQFF

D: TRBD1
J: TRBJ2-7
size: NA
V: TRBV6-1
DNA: TGTGCCAGCAGTGCCGGGACAGGGGGCGGCTACGAGCAGTACTTC
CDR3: CASSAGTGGGYEQYF